This paragraph covers one TCR beta chain sequence. Its antigen is not known. The source of the sample is a study of cytomegalovirus exposure and HLA in healthy donors. Points from the study as a whole: The study recorded more than 150 TCR beta chains that were cytomegalovirus-associated.

Primers for the PCR totalled 60 Vbeta and 13 Jbeta. The repertoire was sequenced with immunoSEQ multiplex PCR; TCRdb's copy has only in-frame clones and lacks some. There are around 300,000 clones in the sample; around nine tenths occur only once, and 2% to 3% lies in the top ten. Trimming at V came to 3 bases and at J to 2 bases, leaving 8 bases not matched to a gene. There are 16 residues in the CDR3. Sequenced sample: PBMCs. The sequence was collected from a woman aged 18-29 years in good health and CMV-seronegative. This chain links TRBV23-1 with TRBJ2-5; 8 nucleotides align to TRBD1. TRBV23-1 carries the ORF label, with uncertain function. For the CDR3, the DNA is TGCGCCAGCAGTCATCTGGGACAGGTCGTACAAGAGACCCAGTACTTC. This translates into CASSHLGQVVQETQYF.